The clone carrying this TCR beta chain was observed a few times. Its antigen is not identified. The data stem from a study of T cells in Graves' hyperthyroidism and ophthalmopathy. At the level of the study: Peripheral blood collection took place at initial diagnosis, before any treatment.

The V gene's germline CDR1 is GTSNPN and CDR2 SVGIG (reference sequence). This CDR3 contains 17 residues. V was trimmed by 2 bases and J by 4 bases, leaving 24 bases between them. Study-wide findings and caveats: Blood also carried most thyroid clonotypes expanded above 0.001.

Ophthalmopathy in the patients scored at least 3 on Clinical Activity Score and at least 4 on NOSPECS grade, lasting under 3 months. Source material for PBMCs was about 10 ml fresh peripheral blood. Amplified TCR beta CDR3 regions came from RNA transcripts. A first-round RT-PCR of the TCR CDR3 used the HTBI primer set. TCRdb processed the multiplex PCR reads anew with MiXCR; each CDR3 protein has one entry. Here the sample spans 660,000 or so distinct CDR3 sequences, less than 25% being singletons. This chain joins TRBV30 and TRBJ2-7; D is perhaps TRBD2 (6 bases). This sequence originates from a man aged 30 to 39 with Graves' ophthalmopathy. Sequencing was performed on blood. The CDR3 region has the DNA TGTGCCTGGAGTCGGTCTGCCCCGGGACTGGGTCAATACGAGCAGTACTTC. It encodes CAWSRSAPGLGQYEQYF.